The 20 T cell receptor beta chains given below trace back to one sample, sequenced in a study of blood T cell repertoires in COVID-19. TCRdb's copy holds only in-frame clones and misses some; the assay was immunoSEQ multiplex PCR. The table has a few hundred thousand clones, around 90% seen once. Sequencing input: PBMCs or T cells enriched from blood (not recorded which). These receptors were taken from a woman in her 30s who had recovered from COVID-19.

The rearrangement links TRBV5-8 to TRBJ1-5; D is unresolved. Trimming left V 2 bases short and J 4 bases short, with 16 bases between. This CDR3 is 16 amino acids long. Germline loops: CDR1 SGHTS, CDR2 YDEGEE. CDR3 DNA: TGTGCCAGCAGCTTTCGGGGTCTAGGAAATAATCAGCCCCAGCATTTT. This encodes CASSFRGLGNNQPQHF.

J is TRBJ1-1 and V is TRBV6-4, with unresolved D. Germline values: CDR1 MRHNA, CDR2 SNTAGT. The CDR3 sequence is 13 residues long. Trimming took off 3 bases at V and 0 bases at J, with 5 bases between the two ends. CDR3 sequence: CASSEAMNTEAFF. In DNA, the CDR3 is TGTGCCAGCAGTGAGGCAATGAACACTGAAGCTTTCTTT.

This sequence joins TRBV7-9 and TRBJ2-2, with 13 bases aligning to TRBD2. The junction had 7 bases not matched to a gene; V was cut back by 5 bases and J by 4 bases. The CDR3 is 17 amino acids. CDR1 SEHNR and CDR2 FQNEAQ come from the germline V gene (reference sequence). The CDR3: CASSLLAGGPGTGELFF. The CDR3 DNA reads as TGTGCCAGCAGCCTACTAGCGGGGGGGCCGGGCACCGGGGAGCTGTTTTTT.

The chain recombines TRBV25-1 with TRBJ2-7, with 7 nucleotides matching TRBD1. The length of the CDR3 is 12 residues. CDR1 is MGHDK and CDR2 is SYGVNS in the germline V gene. V shed 8 bases and J 2 bases; nucleotides not matched to a gene: 3. The CDR3 DNA reads TGTGCCAGCCAAGGACAGGCCTACGAGCAGTACTTC. Amino acids: CASQGQAYEQYF.

DNA for the CDR3: TGTGCCAGCAGCTTAGAGGGACAGGGGCTTGAAGCTTTCTTT. As protein: CASSLEGQGLEAFF. The chain is built from TRBV7-9 and TRBJ1-1; 10 positions match TRBD1. The CDR3 loop spans 14 amino acids. Per the germline V gene, CDR1 is SEHNR and CDR2 is FQNEAQ (reference sequence). Trimming at V came to 1 base and at J to 7 bases, leaving 3 bases not matched to a gene.

This chain joins TRBV29-1 and TRBJ1-1, with a possible D match to TRBD1 (6 bases). The germline V and J ends were trimmed by 5 bases and 1 base, with 8 bases remaining between them. The CDR3 has 12 amino acids. CDR1 SQVTM and CDR2 ANQGSEA come from the germline V gene. The CDR3 DNA sequence: TGCAGCGTTTACAGGGCGAACACTGAAGCTTTCTTT. This translates into CSVYRANTEAFF. The full variable domain, in which reference TRBV29-1 and TRBJ1-1 provide the parts outside the CDR3, is SAVISQKPSRDICQRGTSLTIQCQVDSQVTMMFWYRQQPGQSLTLIATANQGSEATYESGFVIDKFPISRPNLTFSTLTVSNMSPEDSSIYLCSVYRANTEAFFGQGTRLTVV.

In regard to this clone: The identical CDR3 is also encoded by other nucleotide sequences in the sample. The chain carries TRBV27 and TRBJ2-7; 7 nucleotides agree with TRBD1. Germline CDR1 and CDR2: MNHEY and SMNVEV (reference sequence). J gave up 2 bases and V 6 bases, and 4 bases lay outside the gene matches. The length of the CDR3 is 13 residues. The CDR3 is CASSPGQTYEQYF. Here the CDR3 DNA reads TGTGCCAGCAGCCCGGGACAGACCTACGAGCAGTACTTC.

This chain connects TRBV7-9 to TRBJ2-5, with D possibly TRBD2 on 5 matching bases. The V end lost 3 bases, the J end lost 4 bases, and 9 bases lay between the germline ends. The CDR3 contains 13 residues. Germline V gene sequence: CDR1 SEHNR, CDR2 FQNEAQ (reference sequence). Here the CDR3 reads CASSFSGRETQYF. The CDR3 DNA is TGTGCCAGCAGCTTTTCGGGAAGAGAGACCCAGTACTTC.

CDR3 DNA: TGCGCCAGCAGCCAATCGGGGACAGGGCGCACTGAAGCTTTCTTT. It is translated as CASSQSGTGRTEAFF. The rearrangement uses TRBV4-1 and TRBJ1-1, with TRBD1 identical over 9 bases. Germline lookup yields CDR1 MGHRA and CDR2 YSYEKL. The CDR3 totals 15 residues. Trimming took 2 bases from V and 4 from J; bases not matched to a gene: 5.

The chain combines TRBV4-3 with TRBJ2-6, with 7 bases lining up with TRBD1. This CDR3 has 15 residues. CDR1 and CDR2 (germline): LGHNA, YSLEER. Trimming removed 8 bases from V and 4 bases from J; junction bases left unmatched: 8. CDR3 DNA: TGCGCCAGCGGATCACAGGGGTCGGGGGCCAACGTCCTGACTTTC. The encoded protein is CASGSQGSGANVLTF.

The chain is built from TRBV10-3 and TRBJ1-4, with TRBD1 matching 7 bases. CDR1 and CDR2 from the germline V gene are ENHRY and SYGVKD. V was pared by 0 bases and J by 7 bases, with 8 bases of the junction left unmatched. The length of the CDR3 is 16 residues. The CDR3 here is CAISESGRGLAEKLFF. CDR3 bases: TGTGCCATCAGTGAGTCCGGAAGGGGGCTCGCTGAAAAACTGTTTTTT.

The chain recombines TRBV29-1 with TRBJ2-5; D is uncertain. The germline V and J ends were trimmed by 4 bases and 5 bases, with 5 bases remaining between them. This CDR3 contains 10 residues. Germline assignment: CDR1 SQVTM and CDR2 ANQGSEA. The CDR3 nucleotides are TGCAGCGTTGTTGGCGAGACCCAGTACTTC. Residues: CSVVGETQYF.

The V call is TRBV5-1, the J call TRBJ2-7; perhaps TRBD1 as D (6 bases). Trimming cost V 4 bases and J 3 bases, with 14 bases left between them. The germline gives CDR1 SGHRS, CDR2 YFSETQ. The CDR3 totals 14 residues. The chain's CDR3 is CASSGGAGVYEQYF. DNA for the CDR3: TGCGCCAGCAGCGGTGGTGCAGGGGTCTACGAGCAGTACTTC.

The V gene is TRBV29-1, the J gene TRBJ1-1; tentatively, D is TRBD1 (6 bases). CDR1 is SQVTM, CDR2 ANQGSEA, per germline. The CDR3 has 13 residues. Trimming left V 7 bases short and J 1 base short, with 13 bases between. The CDR3 region is CSAGEGQNTEAFF. The CDR3, as DNA: TGCAGCGCCGGGGAGGGACAGAACACTGAAGCTTTCTTT.

V usage is TRBV6-5 and J usage is TRBJ2-1; 10 bases map to TRBD2. The CDR3 runs 15 residues. The V segment lost 2 bases and the J segment 8 bases; nucleotides outside the gene matches: 6. CDR1 is MNHEY, CDR2 SVGAGI, per germline. The CDR3 DNA is TGTGCCAGCAGTTACGCAGCGGGGGGGCCCGATGAGCAGTTCTTC. Translated: CASSYAAGGPDEQFF.

This clone has only a few counts. The gene calls are TRBV4-3 and TRBJ1-2, with TRBD1 as a possible D gene (6 bases). Germline values: CDR1 LGHNA, CDR2 YSLEER. There are 15 residues in the CDR3. Trimming shortened V by 0 bases and J by 4 bases, and 12 bases separated the two germline ends. CDR3 DNA sequence: TGCGCCAGCAGCCAAGACAGGGGCGGGGGCTATGGCTACACCTTC. It encodes CASSQDRGGGYGYTF.

This clone has more than one count but fewer than ten. The V gene is TRBV2, the J gene TRBJ1-5; 7 bases are a match to TRBD1. The V gene end was trimmed by 6 bases and the J gene end by 4 bases; junction bases not matched to a gene: 9. CDR1 SNHLY and CDR2 FYNNEI come from the germline V gene. There are 15 residues in the CDR3. The chain's CDR3 is CASSAGTVENQPQHF. CDR3 in DNA: TGTGCCAGCAGCGCGGGGACAGTTGAAAATCAGCCCCAGCATTTT.

The J gene is TRBJ1-2, the V gene TRBV7-9, with unresolved D. With 1 base removed from V and 8 bases from J, the gap between germline ends came to 11 bases. The CDR3 has 13 residues. The V gene's germline CDR1 is SEHNR and CDR2 FQNEAQ (reference sequence). The CDR3 here is CASSLGASGGYTF. CDR3 nucleotide sequence: TGTGCCAGCAGCTTAGGGGCCAGTGGGGGCTACACCTTC.

This chain joins TRBV18 and TRBJ1-2; 8 bases are a match to TRBD1. The CDR3 covers 16 residues. CDR1 is KGHSH, CDR2 LQKENI, per germline. Germline trimming cut 2 bases from V and 4 bases from J; bases unmatched to any gene: 9. CDR3 sequence reads: CASSPVTGDLTYGYTF. CDR3 nucleotide sequence: TGTGCCAGCTCACCAGTGACAGGGGACCTCACCTATGGCTACACCTTC.

In this sample, this clone turned up a few times. This chain links TRBV30 with TRBJ1-6; D possibly corresponds to TRBD1 (6 bases). Germline CDR1 is GTSNPN and CDR2 is SVGIG (reference sequence). Trimming left V 6 bases short and J 7 bases short, with 10 bases between. CDR3 length: 12 residues. This CDR3 is CACTGINSPLHF. The CDR3 coding sequence is TGTGCCTGTACAGGGATCAATTCACCCCTCCACTTT.